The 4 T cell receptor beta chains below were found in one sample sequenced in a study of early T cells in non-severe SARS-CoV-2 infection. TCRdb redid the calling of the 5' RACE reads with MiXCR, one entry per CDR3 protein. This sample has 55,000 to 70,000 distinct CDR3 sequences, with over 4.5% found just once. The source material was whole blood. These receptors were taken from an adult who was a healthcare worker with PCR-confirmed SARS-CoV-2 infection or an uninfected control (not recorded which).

The CDR3 nucleotides read TGTGCCAGCAGTGACAGCGGAGCAGGCGGAGAGACCCAGTACTTC. Protein product: CASSDSGAGGETQYF. The chain carries TRBV25-1 and TRBJ2-5; perhaps TRBD2 as D (5 bases). Per germline, CDR1 MGHDK and CDR2 SYGVNS. The CDR3 contains 15 residues. V was clipped by 3 bases and J by 4 bases, with 15 bases between them.

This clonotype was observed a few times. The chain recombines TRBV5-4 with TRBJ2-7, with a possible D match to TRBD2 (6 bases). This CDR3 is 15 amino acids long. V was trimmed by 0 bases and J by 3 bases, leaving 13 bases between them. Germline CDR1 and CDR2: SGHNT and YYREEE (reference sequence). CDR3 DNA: TGTGCCAGCAGCTTGGAGGTCGGGAGTAGCTACGAGCAGTACTTC. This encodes CASSLEVGSSYEQYF.

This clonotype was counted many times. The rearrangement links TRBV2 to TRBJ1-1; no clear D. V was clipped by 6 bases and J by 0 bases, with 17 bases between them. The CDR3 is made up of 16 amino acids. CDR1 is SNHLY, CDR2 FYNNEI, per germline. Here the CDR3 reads CASSERLVIMNTEAFF. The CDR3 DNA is TGTGCCAGCAGCGAAAGACTGGTAATTATGAACACTGAAGCTTTCTTT. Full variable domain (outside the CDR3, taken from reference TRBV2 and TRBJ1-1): EPEVTQTPSHQVTQMGQEVILRCVPISNHLYFYWYRQILGQKVEFLVSFYNNEISEKSEIFDDQFSVERPDGSNFTLKIRSTKLEDSAMYFCASSERLVIMNTEAFFGQGTRLTVV.

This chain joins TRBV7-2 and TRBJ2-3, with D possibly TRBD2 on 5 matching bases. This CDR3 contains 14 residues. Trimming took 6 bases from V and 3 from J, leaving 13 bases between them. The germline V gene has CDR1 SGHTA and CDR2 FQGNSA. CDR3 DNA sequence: TGTGCCAGCAGTCCAGACCGGAGGACAGATACGCAGTATTTT. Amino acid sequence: CASSPDRRTDTQYF. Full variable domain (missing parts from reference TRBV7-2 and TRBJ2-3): GAGVSQSPSNKVTEKGKDVELRCDPISGHTALYWYRQSLGQGLEFLIYFQGNSAPDKSGLPSDRFSAERTGGSVSTLTIQRTQQEDSAVYLCASSPDRRTDTQYFGPGTRLTVL.